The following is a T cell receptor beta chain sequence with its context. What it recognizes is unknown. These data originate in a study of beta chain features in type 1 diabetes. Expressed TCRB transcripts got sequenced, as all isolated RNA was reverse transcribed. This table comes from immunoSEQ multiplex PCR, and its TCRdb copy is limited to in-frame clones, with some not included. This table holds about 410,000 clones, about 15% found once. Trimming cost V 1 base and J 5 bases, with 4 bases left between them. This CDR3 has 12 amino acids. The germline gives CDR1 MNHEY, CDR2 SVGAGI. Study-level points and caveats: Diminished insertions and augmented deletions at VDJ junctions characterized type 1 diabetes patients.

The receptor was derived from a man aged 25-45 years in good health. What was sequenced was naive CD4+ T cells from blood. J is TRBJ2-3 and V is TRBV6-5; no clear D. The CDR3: CASSYLGDTQYF. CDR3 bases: TGTGCCAGCAGTTACTTAGGAGATACGCAGTATTTT.